Below are 32 T cell receptor beta chains sequenced from a single sample in a study of T-cell reconstitution after alpha-beta-depleted transplantation in children. This sample's TCRbeta library carried unique molecular identifier barcodes. TCRdb re-derived calls from the PCR reads in MiXCR, one entry per CDR3 protein. Of fewer than 550,000 distinct CDR3 sequences in the sample, around 15% were seen once. The material was PBMCs, mostly from graft donor cells, obtained 360 days after TCRalphabeta/CD19-depleted stem cell transplant. The origin of the receptors is a boy under two years old who had a stem cell transplant for Wiskott-Aldrich syndrome, so the T cells may come from the graft donor.

This clonotype was detected a few times. The chain links TRBV21-1 to TRBJ1-6. TRBV21-1 is listed as a pseudogene. The CDR3 length is 10 residues. Here the CDR3 DNA reads TGTGCCAGCAGCGAAACACCCCTCCACTTT. This encodes CASSETPLHF.

This clonotype was seen only a few times. This chain uses TRBV2 with TRBJ2-3; D unresolved. Trimming removed 4 bases at V and 3 bases at J, with 14 bases between. The CDR3 has 15 residues. Germline V lookup: CDR1 SNHLY, CDR2 FYNNEI. CDR3 sequence: CASSAHSTGTDTQYF. The CDR3 bases are TGTGCCAGCAGTGCTCACAGCACCGGGACAGATACGCAGTATTTT.

This sequence joins TRBV4-3 and TRBJ2-2; 7 bases fit TRBD1. CDR3 size: 17 residues. Germline trimming cut 3 bases from V and 3 bases from J; bases unmatched to any gene: 10. Germline V gene sequence: CDR1 LGHNA, CDR2 YSLEER. CDR3 sequence (DNA): TGCGCCAGCAGCCAGGATCTGACAGGGACGGACACCGGGGAGCTGTTTTTT. Translation: CASSQDLTGTDTGELFF.

The rearrangement links TRBV19 to TRBJ1-5; perhaps TRBD1 as D (5 bases). In germline, CDR1 is LNHDA, CDR2 SQIVND (reference sequence). CDR3 length: 14 amino acids. The ends were cut back, 3 bases at V and 7 bases at J, with 13 bases in the middle. CDR3 residues: CASSILSRDQPQHF. The CDR3 region has the DNA TGTGCCAGTAGTATCCTCTCCAGGGACCAGCCCCAGCATTTT.

This clonotype was seen a few times. V and J are TRBV6-2 or TRBV6-3 and TRBJ2-1; D might be TRBD1 (5 bases). Germline V gene sequence: CDR1 MNHEY, CDR2 SVGEGT. The CDR3 totals 18 residues. V was trimmed by 3 bases and J by 0 bases, leaving 18 bases between them. Written as DNA, the CDR3 is TGTGCCAGCAGTTATCAAGGGGTTAGCCATAGCTCCTACAATGAGCAGTTCTTC. Amino acid sequence: CASSYQGVSHSSYNEQFF.

The gene calls are TRBV20-1 and TRBJ2-3, with 7 bases matching TRBD1. Losses at the gene ends were 7 bases for V and 2 bases for J; bases not matched to a gene: 9. The length of the CDR3 is 14 residues. Germline CDR1 DFQATT, CDR2 SNEGSKA (reference sequence). The CDR3: CSELQGPPTDTQYF. The CDR3 DNA sequence: TGCAGTGAACTACAGGGGCCCCCCACAGATACGCAGTATTTT.

The CDR3 sequence: CASSQHSQETQYF. The CDR3 DNA reads TGTGCCAGCAGCCAACATAGCCAAGAGACCCAGTACTTC. The chain joins TRBV14 to TRBJ2-5; D gene unclear. With 2 bases removed from V and 1 base from J, the gap between germline ends came to 5 bases. The CDR3 has 13 amino acids. In germline, CDR1 is SGHDN, CDR2 FVKESK. Full variable domain (outside the CDR3, taken from reference TRBV14 and TRBJ2-5): EAGVTQFPSHSVIEKGQTVTLRCDPISGHDNLYWYRRVMGKEIKFLLHFVKESKQDESGMPNNRFLAERTGGTYSTLKVQPAELEDSGVYFCASSQHSQETQYFGPGTRLLVL.

This clonotype was seen a handful of times. The J gene is TRBJ2-7, the V gene TRBV7-9; 8 nucleotides line up with TRBD2. This CDR3 is built from 16 residues. Germline assignment: CDR1 SEHNR and CDR2 FQNEAQ (reference sequence). V gave up 1 base and J gave up 2 bases; unmatched junction bases: 7. CDR3 loop: CASSLGGAGGTYEQYF. CDR3 coding DNA: TGTGCCAGCAGCTTAGGCGGGGCGGGGGGCACCTACGAGCAGTACTTC.

This chain uses TRBV18 with TRBJ2-7; no definite D call. V gave up 1 base and J gave up 1 base, with 5 bases separating them. CDR1 KGHSH and CDR2 LQKENI come from the germline V gene. The CDR3 is 13 residues long. The CDR3 DNA sequence: TGTGCCAGCTCACCACAGGTTTCCTACGAGCAGTACTTC. Its protein product is CASSPQVSYEQYF.

This clonotype was seen many times. The CDR3 DNA is TGTGCCAGCATCGGCCAGTATGGCTACACCTTC. Translating it yields CASIGQYGYTF. V gene TRBV12-3 or TRBV12-4 combines with J gene TRBJ1-2; D gene ambiguous. The V gene lost 7 bases and the J gene lost 5 bases, with 8 bases spanning the gap. The CDR3 sequence is 11 residues long.

This clonotype came up a few times. This rearrangement joins TRBV20-1 to TRBJ2-1; D uncertain. Germline V gives CDR1 DFQATT, CDR2 SNEGSKA (reference sequence). The CDR3 loop spans 13 amino acids. V lost 5 bases, J lost 0 bases, and 8 bases lay in between. DNA for the CDR3: TGCAGTGCTCGATTTTACTCCTACAATGAGCAGTTCTTC. Its protein product is CSARFYSYNEQFF.

The chain couples TRBV5-1 to TRBJ1-6, with 8 bases that match TRBD1. V trimming: 3 bases; J trimming: 10 bases; junction bases outside the gene matches: 3. Germline-derived CDR1 and CDR2 are SGHRS and YFSETQ. The CDR3 length is 13 residues. Here the CDR3 DNA reads TGCGCCAGCAGCTATGACAGGGGATCACCCCTCCACTTT. Translated: CASSYDRGSPLHF.

V and J are TRBV7-9 and TRBJ1-5; 7 bases agree with TRBD1. V was clipped by 1 base and J by 3 bases; unmatched bases: 3. The germline V gene encodes CDR1 SEHNR and CDR2 FQNEAQ (reference sequence). The CDR3 consists of 15 residues. The CDR3 spells CASSLGDRDNQPQHF. DNA of the CDR3: TGTGCCAGCAGCTTAGGCGACAGGGACAATCAGCCCCAGCATTTT.

The chain employs TRBV5-1 and TRBJ2-7; D might be TRBD1 or TRBD2, each matching 5 bases. The CDR3 totals 16 residues. Trimming took 0 bases from V and 3 from J, leaving 16 bases between them. Germline lookup yields CDR1 SGHRS and CDR2 YFSETQ. CDR3 amino acids: CASSLAPLGEIYEQYF. CDR3 sequence (DNA): TGCGCCAGCAGCTTGGCCCCGCTGGGGGAAATCTACGAGCAGTACTTC.

This clonotype was counted between two and nine times. The V and J genes are TRBV5-1 and TRBJ2-2, with D unresolved. CDR3 size: 14 residues. Germline V gives CDR1 SGHRS, CDR2 YFSETQ. The V end was cut by 0 bases, the J end by 6 bases, with 9 bases between. The chain's CDR3 is CASSLVYPPGELFF. As DNA, the CDR3 is TGCGCCAGCAGCTTGGTTTACCCTCCCGGGGAGCTGTTTTTT.

V gene TRBV12-3 or TRBV12-4 combines with J gene TRBJ2-1, with 7 bases fitting TRBD2. The CDR3 contains 16 residues. Trimming at V came to 5 bases and at J to 4 bases, leaving 11 bases not matched to a gene. The CDR3 coding sequence is TGTGCCAGCAGTGAACCAACTAGCGCGAGTTACAATGAGCAGTTCTTC. It codes for CASSEPTSASYNEQFF.

This clonotype was detected only a few times. The chain recombines TRBV29-1 with TRBJ2-7, with D perhaps given as TRBD1 or TRBD2 (5 bases each). CDR3 length: 13 residues. Germline assignment: CDR1 SQVTM and CDR2 ANQGSEA. The V end was cut by 5 bases, the J end by 7 bases, with 18 bases between. CDR3: CSVTRDQPWEQYF. CDR3 nucleotides: TGCAGCGTTACCCGGGACCAACCTTGGGAGCAGTACTTC.

V and J are TRBV7-6 and TRBJ2-5; 13 positions match TRBD2. V shed 5 bases, J shed 6 bases, and the junction held 15 bases outside the gene matches. The CDR3 extends over 18 amino acids. From germline, CDR1 is SGHVS and CDR2 FNYEAQ. DNA of the CDR3: TGTGCCAGCAGCCCGCAGCCACTAGCGGGAGGGCCTAGGAAGACCCAGTACTTC. Its translation: CASSPQPLAGGPRKTQYF.

The sample holds a few counts of this clonotype. The chain couples TRBV18 to TRBJ2-5; 10 nucleotides align to TRBD1. The germline CDR1 and CDR2 sequences are KGHSH and LQKENI. This CDR3 is built from 15 residues. The trim removed 3 bases at V and 5 bases at J, leaving 6 bases unmatched. The CDR3 coding sequence is TGTGCCAGCTCACCCCGACAGGGGGCACAGGAGACCCAGTACTTC. This gives the protein CASSPRQGAQETQYF.

The chain combines TRBV15 with TRBJ2-3; D is perhaps TRBD1 or TRBD2 (5 bases each). This CDR3 spans 14 amino acids. Germline V gives CDR1 LNHNV, CDR2 YYDKDF (reference sequence). V lost 5 bases and J lost 1, with 10 bases in between. The CDR3 region has the DNA TGTGCCACCAGCCCGAGGGACGGCACAGATACGCAGTATTTT. This encodes CATSPRDGTDTQYF.

The chain carries TRBV20-1 and TRBJ2-7, with D hard to call. The V end was cut by 2 bases, the J end by 4 bases, with 6 bases between. This CDR3 has 11 residues. Germline-derived CDR1 and CDR2 are DFQATT and SNEGSKA (reference sequence). CDR3 region: CSARSQYEQYF. The CDR3, as DNA: TGCAGTGCTAGATCACAGTACGAGCAGTACTTC.

The gene calls are TRBV29-1 and TRBJ2-7; D might be TRBD1 or TRBD2, each matching 5 bases. This CDR3 comprises 12 residues. CDR1 is SQVTM and CDR2 is ANQGSEA in the germline V gene. V lost 7 bases to trimming and J lost 1 base, with 11 bases between them. CDR3 region: CSESGASYEQYF. CDR3 coding DNA: TGCAGCGAATCCGGGGCTTCCTACGAGCAGTACTTC.

The chain joins TRBV10-3 to TRBJ2-1; 8 bases agree with TRBD2. This CDR3 spans 15 amino acids. Germline V gene lookup returns CDR1 ENHRY and CDR2 SYGVKD. V dropped 6 bases and J dropped 5; count of bases not matched to a gene: 9. CDR3 bases: TGTGCCATCAGGCCAACTAGCGGCCCTGACAATGAGCAGTTCTTC. Protein sequence: CAIRPTSGPDNEQFF.

The chain uses TRBV20-1 and TRBJ2-7; D is perhaps TRBD1 (5 bases). From germline, CDR1 is DFQATT and CDR2 SNEGSKA (reference sequence). The CDR3 is 12 amino acids. V shed 3 bases and J shed 4 bases, with 10 bases lying between them. CDR3 sequence: CSARPPGYEQYF. CDR3 DNA sequence: TGCAGTGCTAGGCCCCCAGGGTACGAGCAGTACTTC.

V gene TRBV5-1 combines with J gene TRBJ2-7; 12 nucleotides match TRBD1. The CDR3 is made up of 16 amino acids. V trimming: 3 bases; J trimming: 4 bases; junction bases outside the gene matches: 8. The germline V gene has CDR1 SGHRS and CDR2 YFSETQ. CDR3 sequence (DNA): TGCGCCAGCAGCTCCCGACCGGGACAGGGGGCTTACGAGCAGTACTTC. It yields the protein CASSSRPGQGAYEQYF.

This clonotype appeared a few times. The rearrangement links TRBV7-8 to TRBJ2-6; unclear D gene. CDR3 size: 14 residues. Trimming removed 5 bases at V and 0 bases at J, with 5 bases between. CDR1 is SGHVS and CDR2 is FQNEAQ in the germline V gene. The CDR3, as DNA: TGTGCCAGCAGCCATTTCTCTGGGGCCAACGTCCTGACTTTC. Its protein is CASSHFSGANVLTF. Drawing the rest from reference TRBV7-8 and TRBJ2-6, the complete variable domain is GAGVSQSPRYKVAKRGQDVALRCDPISGHVSLFWYQQALGQGPEFLTYFQNEAQLDKSGLPSDRFFAERPEGSVSTLKIQRTQQEDSAVYLCASSHFSGANVLTFGAGSRLTVL.

This clonotype was detected a few times. V is TRBV12-3 or TRBV12-4 and J is TRBJ2-2; D not certain. The CDR3 length is 15 residues. V was clipped by 4 bases and J by 0 bases, with 9 bases between them. The CDR3 sequence is CASSWAPANTGELFF. CDR3 in DNA: TGTGCCAGCAGTTGGGCACCGGCGAACACCGGGGAGCTGTTTTTT.

The rearrangement joins TRBV7-9 to TRBJ2-3; a weak D match, TRBD2 (6 bases). Per the germline V gene, CDR1 is SEHNR and CDR2 is FQNEAQ (reference sequence). The V and J ends lost 3 bases and 5 bases respectively, with 15 bases between them. The length of the CDR3 is 15 residues. The DNA of the CDR3 is TGTGCCAGCAGCTTTCGTGAGGGGCGGGGAGATACGCAGTATTTT. Protein product: CASSFREGRGDTQYF.

A few counts support this clonotype. This rearrangement joins TRBV2 to TRBJ2-7; D uncertain. From germline, CDR1 is SNHLY and CDR2 FYNNEI. Deletions cut 4 bases from V and 7 bases from J, with 8 bases between. The CDR3 covers 11 residues. CDR3 residues: CASSVVREQYF. Here the CDR3 DNA reads TGTGCCAGCAGTGTGGTGAGGGAGCAGTACTTC. The full variable domain, completed using reference TRBV2 and TRBJ2-7, is EPEVTQTPSHQVTQMGQEVILRCVPISNHLYFYWYRQILGQKVEFLVSFYNNEISEKSEIFDDQFSVERPDGSNFTLKIRSTKLEDSAMYFCASSVVREQYFGPGTRLTVT.

This chain connects TRBV5-1 to TRBJ2-5; no clear D. Germline-derived CDR1 and CDR2 are SGHRS and YFSETQ. The CDR3 runs 14 residues. Between the trimmed V and J ends, which lost 0 bases and 4 bases, there was a span of 10 bases. The CDR3 is CASSLGQVGETQYF. The CDR3 DNA reads as TGCGCCAGCAGCTTGGGGCAGGTCGGAGAGACCCAGTACTTC.

This clonotype was observed a few times. The rearrangement links TRBV19 to TRBJ2-7; 8 bases align to TRBD2. This CDR3 has 15 residues. The junction had 8 bases not matched to a gene; V was cut back by 1 base and J by 6 bases. Germline assignment: CDR1 LNHDA and CDR2 SQIVND (reference sequence). The CDR3 sequence: CASSIAAFSGAEQYF. In DNA, the CDR3 is TGTGCCAGTAGTATAGCCGCTTTTAGCGGGGCCGAGCAGTACTTC.

This clonotype was observed a few times. This chain connects TRBV28 to TRBJ1-1, with 8 nucleotides matching TRBD1. V lost 1 base and J lost 4; bases outside the gene matches: 8. Per the germline V gene, CDR1 is MDHEN and CDR2 is SYDVKM. This CDR3 has 16 amino acids. The CDR3 DNA sequence: TGTGCCAGCAGTTTATCTCAAGGACAGGGTGGCACTGAAGCTTTCTTT. It yields the protein CASSLSQGQGGTEAFF.